Detailed here is one TCR beta chain. Its antigen is currently unknown. From germline, CDR1 is GTSNPN and CDR2 SVGIG (reference sequence). The CDR3 extends over 11 amino acids. After removal of 5 bases from V and 10 bases from J, the junction contained 6 bases not matched to a gene. TCRdb reanalysed the 5' RACE reads using MiXCR and keeps one entry per CDR3 protein. The table includes under 600,000 distinct CDR3 sequences, around an eighth detected once. The sample originates from a study of T cells after yellow fever vaccination. Findings of the study overall: Most primary-vaccination clones reappeared after the booster (about 96% CD4, roughly 88% CD8). Clonotype sharing between CD4 and CD8 compartments was small.

This specimen was PBMCs, taken on the day of the yellow fever booster vaccination. This TCR came from a man aged 25-45 years who received the YFV17D yellow fever vaccine. The rearrangement joins TRBV30 to TRBJ1-1, with TRBD1 matching over 8 bases. CDR3 residues: CAWDRGLTAFF. The CDR3 coding sequence is TGTGCCTGGGACAGGGGTTTAACAGCTTTCTTT.